This record looks at one T cell receptor beta chain sequence and its context. Its antigen is undetermined. This record belongs to a study of PD-1 blockade in mismatch repair-deficient tumors. The method was immunoSEQ multiplex PCR; TCRdb's version includes in-frame clones alone and lacks a portion of them. The data hold about 22,000 clones, with 70% to 90% observed a single time. There are 16 residues in the CDR3. V dropped 1 base and J dropped 2 bases, with 15 bases sitting between them. Germline V lookup: CDR1 SGHTS, CDR2 YDEGEE. Study-wide results and caveats: Tumor-resident clones, often absent from pretreatment blood, expanded after pembrolizumab and then contracted.

Every patient had mismatch repair deficiency by PCR or immunohistochemistry. This clonotype was sampled from an adult with mismatch repair-deficient cancer. The rearrangement links TRBV5-8 to TRBJ2-5; unclear D gene. The specimen was peripheral blood, collected 2 weeks after starting pembrolizumab. The CDR3 bases are TGTGCCAGCAGCTTGTGGTCAGGCGTTAATCAAGAGACCCAGTACTTC. It yields the protein CASSLWSGVNQETQYF.